This T cell receptor beta chain came from a study of cytomegalovirus exposure and HLA in healthy donors. Study outcomes and limitations: In an earlier analysis, most TCR beta V segments were productive about 87% or about 30% of the time.

Trimming shortened V by 2 bases and J by 2 bases, and 10 bases separated the two germline ends. The CDR3 has 14 amino acids. The germline V gene encodes CDR1 SGHRS and CDR2 YFSETQ. This clone has more than one count but fewer than ten. Antigen specificity is unknown. Researchers ran the PCR with 60 Vbeta and 13 Jbeta primers. Authors' processing steps: In a later analysis, 60 million to 90 million unique TCR beta chains included roughly 11 million shared by two or more donors. TCRdb's copy holds only in-frame clones and misses some; the assay was immunoSEQ multiplex PCR. For V, J and clone size, that table is used; D and trimming come from the DNA. The data contain fewer than 150,000 clones, approximately 72% of them singletons. Every donor was a healthy person donating bone marrow.

The sequence came from a woman aged 40-49 years in good health and CMV-seropositive. The chain couples TRBV5-1 to TRBJ1-2; D ambiguous. The sample comprised PBMCs. The CDR3, as DNA: TGCGCCAGCAGCTTTGGGCACATAAACTATGGCTACACCTTC. This codes for CASSFGHINYGYTF.